The rows below give T cell receptor beta chains drawn from one sample of a study of blood T cell repertoires in COVID-19. This table comes from immunoSEQ multiplex PCR, and its TCRdb copy is limited to in-frame clones, with some not included. The sample lists about 97,000 clones, about 87% seen once, with 15% to 20% in the top ten. The material sequenced was peripheral blood. Every receptor here comes from a human donor in a cohort sampled during active COVID-19. Each CDR3 is given with its conserved first and last residue. D genes are given only for firm matches. Expanded clones get a size class; other rows say once, few or many, or leave the size out.

d_call: .; j_call: TRBJ1-5; clone_size: .; v_call: TRBV25-1; cdr3_nt: TGTGCCAGCAGTGAAAGAGGAAGTGGCAATCAGCCCCAGCATTTT; cdr3_aa: CASSERGSGNQPQHF
d_call: TRBD1; j_call: TRBJ2-1; clone_size: once; v_call: TRBV15; cdr3_nt: TGTGCCACCTCCCCTGGGACAGGGGCCAATGAGCAGTTCTTC; cdr3_aa: CATSPGTGANEQFF
d_call: .; j_call: TRBJ2-3; clone_size: .; v_call: TRBV9; cdr3_nt: TGTGCCAGCAGCGCTGATGGGGACACAACAGATACGCAGTATTTT; cdr3_aa: CASSADGDTTDTQYF
d_call: .; j_call: TRBJ2-1; clone_size: .; v_call: TRBV6-5; cdr3_nt: TGTGCCAGCAGTTCCGGGGGTTTCCCAATGGTTGAGCAGTTCTTC; cdr3_aa: CASSSGGFPMVEQFF
d_call: .; j_call: TRBJ1-1; clone_size: .; v_call: TRBV10-2; cdr3_nt: TGCGCCAGCAGTGAGTCTCGGGGGGCTGAAGCTTTCTTT; cdr3_aa: CASSESRGAEAFF
d_call: .; j_call: TRBJ2-3; clone_size: once; v_call: TRBV9; cdr3_nt: TGTGCCAGCAGCGGCAGAAGACAGGAACAGGCAGATACGCAGTATTTT; cdr3_aa: CASSGRRQEQADTQYF
d_call: TRBD1; j_call: TRBJ1-1; clone_size: few; v_call: TRBV28; cdr3_nt: TGTGCCAGCAGTTCCGCCGGGACAGATTTCTTGAACACTGAAGCTTTCTTT; cdr3_aa: CASSSAGTDFLNTEAFF
d_call: .; j_call: TRBJ1-1; clone_size: once; v_call: TRBV18; cdr3_nt: TGTGCCAGCTCACCATCTGGACACCACACTGAAGCTTTCTTT; cdr3_aa: CASSPSGHHTEAFF
d_call: .; j_call: TRBJ2-5; clone_size: .; v_call: TRBV6-2/TRBV6-3; cdr3_nt: TGTGCCAGCAGTTACTCGTTAGGGAGCGGCGAGACCCAGTACTTC; cdr3_aa: CASSYSLGSGETQYF
d_call: TRBD2; j_call: TRBJ2-7; clone_size: .; v_call: TRBV7-9; cdr3_nt: TGTGCCAGCAGCTCGACTAGCGCTGGAGTCAACCGGCAGTACTTC; cdr3_aa: CASSSTSAGVNRQYF
d_call: .; j_call: TRBJ1-4; clone_size: .; v_call: TRBV7-2; cdr3_nt: TGTGCCAGCAGCGTTCAGGGCGGCAATGAAAAACTGTTTTTT; cdr3_aa: CASSVQGGNEKLFF
d_call: .; j_call: TRBJ2-7; clone_size: .; v_call: TRBV4-2; cdr3_nt: TGTGCCAGCAGCCAACTCACGGGAGACGAGCAGTACTTC; cdr3_aa: CASSQLTGDEQYF
d_call: .; j_call: TRBJ2-7; clone_size: .; v_call: TRBV7-9; cdr3_nt: TGTGCCAGCAGCTTCCACACCAACTACGAGCAGTACTTC; cdr3_aa: CASSFHTNYEQYF
d_call: TRBD2; j_call: TRBJ2-3; clone_size: .; v_call: TRBV19; cdr3_nt: TGTGCCAGTATCGATAGAGGGGTACCCGGGACTAGTGGAGATACGCAGTATTTT; cdr3_aa: CASIDRGVPGTSGDTQYF
d_call: .; j_call: TRBJ2-7; clone_size: .; v_call: TRBV28; cdr3_nt: TGTGCCAGCAGTTATTACAGGGCCGAGCAGTACTTC; cdr3_aa: CASSYYRAEQYF
d_call: .; j_call: TRBJ1-1; clone_size: .; v_call: TRBV2; cdr3_nt: TGTGCCAGCAGTGGGGGGGGATCCATGAACACTGAAGCTTTCTTT; cdr3_aa: CASSGGGSMNTEAFF
d_call: .; j_call: TRBJ2-3; clone_size: .; v_call: TRBV5-8; cdr3_nt: TGTGCCAGCAGCCCTTATGGGAGTACGTCAGATACGCAGTATTTT; cdr3_aa: CASSPYGSTSDTQYF
d_call: TRBD2; j_call: TRBJ2-2; clone_size: few; v_call: TRBV28; cdr3_nt: TGTGCCAGCAGTTGGACTAGTTTCACCGGGGAGCTGTTTTTT; cdr3_aa: CASSWTSFTGELFF
d_call: TRBD1; j_call: TRBJ2-2; clone_size: few; v_call: TRBV24-1; cdr3_nt: TGTGCCACCAGTGATCCCGGGACAGGGGACACCGGGGAGCTGTTTTTT; cdr3_aa: CATSDPGTGDTGELFF
d_call: .; j_call: TRBJ1-5; clone_size: once; v_call: TRBV19; cdr3_nt: TGTGCCAGTACCCTTTCTTGGGGGCCGAATCAGCCCCAGCATTTT; cdr3_aa: CASTLSWGPNQPQHF
d_call: TRBD1; j_call: TRBJ1-2; clone_size: .; v_call: TRBV19; cdr3_nt: TGTGCCAGTAGTACCACCTTAACAGGGGCACGGGGCTACACCTTC; cdr3_aa: CASSTTLTGARGYTF
d_call: .; j_call: TRBJ1-4; clone_size: once; v_call: TRBV15; cdr3_nt: TGTGCCACCAGCAGAGTGCGCGCTACTAATGAAAAACTGTTTTTT; cdr3_aa: CATSRVRATNEKLFF